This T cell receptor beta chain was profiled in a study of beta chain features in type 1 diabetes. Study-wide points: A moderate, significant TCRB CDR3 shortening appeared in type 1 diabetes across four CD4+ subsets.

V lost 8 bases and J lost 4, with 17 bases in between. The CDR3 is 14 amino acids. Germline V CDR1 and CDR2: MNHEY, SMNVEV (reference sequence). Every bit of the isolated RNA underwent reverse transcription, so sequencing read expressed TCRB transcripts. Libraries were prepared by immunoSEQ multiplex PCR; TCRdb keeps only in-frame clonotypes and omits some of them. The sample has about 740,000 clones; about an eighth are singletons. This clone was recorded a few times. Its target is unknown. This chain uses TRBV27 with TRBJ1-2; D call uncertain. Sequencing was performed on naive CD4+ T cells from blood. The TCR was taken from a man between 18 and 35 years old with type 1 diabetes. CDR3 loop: CASARGLAGYGYTF. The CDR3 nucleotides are TGTGCCAGCGCCCGTGGTCTCGCGGGCTATGGCTACACCTTC.